This passage covers 20 T cell receptor beta chains from one sample sequenced in a study of blood T cells in healthy people across ages. A second PCR of roughly 6 to 12 cycles used a sample-barcoded 5' primer and a J-beta primer mix. TCRdb reanalysed the 5' RACE reads using MiXCR and keeps one entry per CDR3 protein. The table has more than 500,000 distinct CDR3 sequences, about 26% seen once. The sample was also linked to a second study, of T cells of mothers and their children.

Sequencing was performed on blood. These receptors all come from a boy aged 2 to 10 in good health.

This clonotype was detected a few times. This chain links TRBV5-1 with TRBJ2-3; TRBD1 or TRBD2 may be the D gene (5 bases each). The CDR3 has 14 amino acids. Germline-derived CDR1 and CDR2 are SGHRS and YFSETQ. Trimming took 6 bases from V and 2 from J, leaving 13 bases between them. The CDR3 nucleotides read TGCGCCAGCAATCGGGGCGGAAACACAGATACGCAGTATTTT. It codes for CASNRGGNTDTQYF. Based on the CDR3 plus reference TRBV5-1 and TRBJ2-3, the full variable domain is KAGVTQTPRYLIKTRGQQVTLSCSPISGHRSVSWYQQTPGQGLQFLFEYFSETQRNKGNFPGRFSGRQFSNSRSEMNVSTLELGDSALYLCASNRGGNTDTQYFGPGTRLTVL.

Many counts were recorded for this clonotype. This rearrangement joins TRBV7-8 to TRBJ1-2; no clear D. Germline CDR1 is SGHVS and CDR2 is FQNEAQ. The CDR3 is made up of 17 amino acids. V lost 1 base, J lost 5 bases, and 20 bases lay in between. CDR3 nucleotide sequence: TGTGCCAGCAGCTTAGGCATGTTTATCAGAGATCCGTATGGCTACACCTTC. Protein: CASSLGMFIRDPYGYTF.

This clonotype was picked up many times. One end of the junction is discordant with germline, which a read error may explain. The chain joins TRBV7-7 to TRBJ2-5; TRBD2 might be the D (5 bases). The CDR3 consists of 14 residues. CDR1 is SSHAT, CDR2 FNYEAQ, per germline (reference sequence). The CDR3 DNA reads as TGTGCTAGCAGCTTTCCGGGATTACAAGAGACCCAGTACTTC. Its translation: CASSFPGLQETQYF.

In its sample, this clonotype was seen a few times. The chain joins TRBV29-1 to TRBJ2-5; D possibly matches TRBD1 or TRBD2 (5 bases each). The J call may be in error: the DNA end matches TRBJ2-1 better. The CDR3 contains 14 residues. Germline V lookup: CDR1 SQVTM, CDR2 ANQGSEA. The CDR3 is CSVDVRDRRNEQFF. The CDR3 region has the DNA TGCAGCGTTGATGTGAGGGACCGCCGGAATGAGCAGTTCTTC.

This clonotype was counted a few times. The gene calls are TRBV30 and TRBJ2-1; a possible D gene is TRBD2 (6 bases). Germline CDR1 is GTSNPN and CDR2 is SVGIG (reference sequence). The V end was cut by 3 bases, the J end by 10 bases, with 16 bases between. This CDR3 spans 13 amino acids. The CDR3 DNA follows: TGTGCCTGGAGCCTAGGAGGGATGGGGGAGCAGTTCTTC. It translates to CAWSLGGMGEQFF.

This clonotype was seen a handful of times. This chain links TRBV12-5 with TRBJ1-4; TRBD1 is a possible D gene (5 bases). V shed 6 bases and J shed 7 bases, with 15 bases lying between them. The CDR3 spans 14 residues. CDR1 LGHNT and CDR2 FRNRAP come from the germline V gene. CDR3 sequence (DNA): TGTGCTAGTGGAGGAGGGGTCGACGGTGAAAAACTGTTTTTT. Its protein is CASGGGVDGEKLFF.

This clonotype has ten or more counts. The V gene is TRBV6-6, the J gene TRBJ2-1; TRBD2 matches at 9 bases. V was pared by 0 bases and J by 3 bases, with 6 bases of the junction left unmatched. The V gene's germline CDR1 is MNHNY and CDR2 SVGAGI (reference sequence). CDR3 size: 17 residues. In DNA form, the CDR3 reads TGTGCCAGCAGTTACTCTGCACTAGCGGGTGTCTACAATGAGCAGTTCTTC. Translated, it gives CASSYSALAGVYNEQFF.

This clonotype was counted a few times. V gene TRBV20-1 combines with J gene TRBJ2-7; TRBD2 agrees at 12 bases. This CDR3 contains 18 residues. The germline V gene encodes CDR1 DFQATT and CDR2 SNEGSKA (reference sequence). The junction had 17 bases not matched to a gene; V was cut back by 2 bases and J by 6 bases. The CDR3 DNA sequence: TGCAGTGCTAGAACAGGGACGACTCTCCGGACTAGCGGGACCGAGCAGTACTTC. This sequence encodes CSARTGTTLRTSGTEQYF.

V is TRBV5-6 and J is TRBJ2-6; D is perhaps TRBD2 (6 bases). The CDR3 is made up of 16 amino acids. V was clipped by 3 bases and J by 0 bases, with 10 bases between them. Germline V gene data show CDR1 as SGHDT and CDR2 as YYEEEE. The CDR3 DNA is TGTGCCAGCAGCTCCGCGGGGCGCTCTGGGGCCAACGTCCTGACTTTC. Translated, it gives CASSSAGRSGANVLTF.

The chain joins TRBV23-1 to TRBJ2-2; 7 bases line up with TRBD1. TRBV23-1 counts as an open reading frame of uncertain function. This CDR3 has 16 amino acids. Trimming took 2 bases from V and 0 from J; bases not matched to a gene: 3. The CDR3 loop reads CASSQQQGPNTGELFF. The CDR3 nucleotides are TGCGCCAGCAGTCAACAACAGGGGCCGAACACCGGGGAGCTGTTTTTT.

This chain connects TRBV5-1 to TRBJ2-3; the match to TRBD1 covers 10 bases. Germline V gene sequence: CDR1 SGHRS, CDR2 YFSETQ. Trimming took 5 bases from V and 2 from J; bases not matched to a gene: 8. The length of the CDR3 is 16 residues. This CDR3 is CASRSGTGVITDTQYF. The CDR3 DNA reads TGCGCCAGCAGATCCGGGACAGGGGTTATCACAGATACGCAGTATTTT.

This rearrangement joins TRBV9 to TRBJ1-2, with 7 bases lining up with TRBD1. The germline V gene has CDR1 SGDLS and CDR2 YYNGEE. J lost 7 bases, V lost 3 bases, and 6 bases had no gene match. This CDR3 region has 13 residues. The CDR3 loop is CASSGGTAAGYTF. The CDR3 coding sequence is TGTGCCAGCAGCGGTGGGACAGCGGCTGGCTACACCTTC. Using reference TRBV9 and TRBJ1-2 for the parts outside the CDR3, the full variable domain is DSGVTQTPKHLITATGQRVTLRCSPRSGDLSVYWYQQSLDQGLQFLIQYYNGEERAKGNILERFSAQQFPDLHSELNLSSLELGDSALYFCASSGGTAAGYTFGSGTRLTVV.

This clonotype was observed at least ten times. The V call is TRBV6-4, the J call TRBJ1-6, with TRBD1 identical over 10 bases. Germline loops: CDR1 MRHNA, CDR2 SNTAGT. The junction had 0 bases not matched to a gene; V was cut back by 3 bases and J by 7 bases. The CDR3 consists of 14 residues. For the CDR3, the DNA is TGTGCCAGCAGTGAGGGACAGGGGAATTCACCCCTCCACTTT. Protein sequence: CASSEGQGNSPLHF.

This clonotype was observed a few times. The chain recombines TRBV27 with TRBJ2-7; 8 positions agree with TRBD1. Looked up from germline, CDR1 is MNHEY and CDR2 is SMNVEV (reference sequence). The CDR3 runs to 13 residues. The ends lost 5 bases at V and 5 bases at J; junction bases unmatched: 5. CDR3 loop: CASSILQGDEQYF. CDR3 bases: TGTGCCAGCAGTATCTTACAGGGGGACGAGCAGTACTTC.

V usage is TRBV19 and J usage is TRBJ2-4; TRBD1 might be the D (5 bases). Trimming took off 3 bases at V and 8 bases at J, with 17 bases between the two ends. The CDR3 length is 15 residues. From germline, CDR1 is LNHDA and CDR2 SQIVND (reference sequence). The CDR3 loop is CASSIGQGPYHIQYF. The CDR3 DNA is TGTGCCAGTAGTATCGGCCAGGGCCCTTATCACATTCAGTACTTC.

This clonotype has just a few counts. The J gene is TRBJ2-7, the V gene TRBV11-2; D possibly matches TRBD1 or TRBD2 (6 bases each). The CDR3 extends over 13 amino acids. Germline CDR1 and CDR2: SGHAT and FQNNGV. The ends were cut back, 6 bases at V and 0 bases at J, with 9 bases in the middle. The CDR3 nucleotides read TGTGCCAGCAGAAGGGGGGTCTCCTACGAGCAGTACTTC. As protein: CASRRGVSYEQYF.

This chain links TRBV7-9 with TRBJ1-3, with a weak D call TRBD1 (6 bases). The V gene's germline CDR1 is SEHNR and CDR2 FQNEAQ (reference sequence). Between the trimmed V and J ends, which lost 10 bases and 7 bases, there was a span of 17 bases. This CDR3 has 13 residues. CDR3 amino acids: CATQTGRDNTIYF. The DNA of the CDR3 is TGTGCCACCCAGACAGGACGAGATAACACCATATATTTT.

This clonotype has at least ten counts. The junction departs from the called germline gene at one end, perhaps through a read error. The chain recombines TRBV7-2 with TRBJ2-3; TRBD2 matches 10 bases. This CDR3 comprises 15 residues. Germline V gene sequence: CDR1 SGHTA, CDR2 FQGNSA. CDR3 amino acids: CASSLAGGRTDTQYF. CDR3 coding DNA: TGCGCCAGCAGCTTAGCGGGGGGACGCACAGATACGCAGTATTTT.

Many counts were recorded for this clonotype. The V and J genes are TRBV7-9 and TRBJ2-5; D assignment may be TRBD1 or TRBD2 (7 bases each). Trimming cost V 5 bases and J 2 bases, with 12 bases left between them. This CDR3 contains 14 residues. Germline loops: CDR1 SEHNR, CDR2 FQNEAQ (reference sequence). CDR3 loop: CASSPQGGQETQYF. CDR3 DNA: TGTGCCAGCAGCCCCCAGGGGGGGCAAGAGACCCAGTACTTC.

The chain carries TRBV12-5 and TRBJ2-7, with TRBD1 as a possible D gene (6 bases). CDR3 size: 15 residues. V was trimmed by 2 bases and J by 6 bases, leaving 17 bases between them. Germline V lookup: CDR1 LGHNT, CDR2 FRNRAP. CDR3 DNA: TGTGCTAGTGGTTTGCTGACAGGTTATTGGGGCGAGCAGTACTTC. Translated: CASGLLTGYWGEQYF.